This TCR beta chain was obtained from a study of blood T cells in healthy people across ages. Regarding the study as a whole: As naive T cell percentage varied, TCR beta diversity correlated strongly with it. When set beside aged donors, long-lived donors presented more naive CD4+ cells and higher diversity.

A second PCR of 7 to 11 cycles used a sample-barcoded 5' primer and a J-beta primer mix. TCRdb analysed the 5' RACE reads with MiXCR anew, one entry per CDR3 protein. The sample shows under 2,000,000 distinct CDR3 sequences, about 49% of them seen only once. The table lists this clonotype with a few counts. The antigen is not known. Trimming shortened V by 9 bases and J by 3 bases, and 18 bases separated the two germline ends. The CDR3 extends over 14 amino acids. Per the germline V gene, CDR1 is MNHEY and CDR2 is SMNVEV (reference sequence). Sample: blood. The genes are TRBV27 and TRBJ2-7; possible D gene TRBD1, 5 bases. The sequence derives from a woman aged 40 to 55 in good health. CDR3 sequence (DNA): TGTGCCAGTAGGTACCGACAGACCCACTACGAGCAGTACTTC. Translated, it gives CASRYRQTHYEQYF.